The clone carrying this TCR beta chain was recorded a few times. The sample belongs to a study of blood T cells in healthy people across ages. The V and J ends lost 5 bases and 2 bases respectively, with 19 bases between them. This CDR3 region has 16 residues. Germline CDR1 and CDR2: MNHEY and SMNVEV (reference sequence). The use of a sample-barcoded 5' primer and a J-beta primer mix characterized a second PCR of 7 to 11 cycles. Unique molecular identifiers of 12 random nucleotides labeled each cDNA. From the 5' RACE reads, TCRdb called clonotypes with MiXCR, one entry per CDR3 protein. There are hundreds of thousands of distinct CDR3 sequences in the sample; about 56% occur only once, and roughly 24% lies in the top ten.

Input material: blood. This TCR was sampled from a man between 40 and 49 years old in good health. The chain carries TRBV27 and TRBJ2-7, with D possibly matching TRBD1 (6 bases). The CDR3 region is CASSPEAFGTTYEQYF. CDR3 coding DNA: TGTGCCAGCAGTCCCGAAGCCTTCGGGACAACCTACGAGCAGTACTTC.